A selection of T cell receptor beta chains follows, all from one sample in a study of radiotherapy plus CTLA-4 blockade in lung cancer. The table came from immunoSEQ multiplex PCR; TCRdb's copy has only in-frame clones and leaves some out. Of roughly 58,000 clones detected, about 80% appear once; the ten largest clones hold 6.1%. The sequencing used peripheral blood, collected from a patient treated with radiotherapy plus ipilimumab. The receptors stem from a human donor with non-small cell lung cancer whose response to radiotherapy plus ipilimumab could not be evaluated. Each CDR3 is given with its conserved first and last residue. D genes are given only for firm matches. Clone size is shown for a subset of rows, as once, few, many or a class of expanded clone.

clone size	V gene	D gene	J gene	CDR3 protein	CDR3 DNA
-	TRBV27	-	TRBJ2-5	CASSYRETQYF	TGTGCCAGCAGTTACAGGGAGACCCAGTACTTC
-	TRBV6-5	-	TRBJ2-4	CASSYSYRDIIQYF	TGTGCCAGCAGTTACTCCTACAGGGATATCATTCAGTACTTC
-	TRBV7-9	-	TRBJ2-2	CASLLGTPNTGELFF	TGTGCCAGCCTTTTGGGGACTCCGAACACCGGGGAGCTGTTTTTT
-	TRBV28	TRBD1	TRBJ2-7	CASSSLGQGSDEQYF	TGTGCCAGCAGTTCCCTGGGACAGGGAAGCGACGAGCAGTACTTC
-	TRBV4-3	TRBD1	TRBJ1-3	CASSLTGPGDSTIYF	TGCGCCAGCAGCCTAACAGGGCCCGGGGACAGCACCATATATTTT
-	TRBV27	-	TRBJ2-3	CASSLGNTPPTDTQYF	TGTGCCAGCAGTTTAGGCAACACACCTCCCACAGATACGCAGTATTTT
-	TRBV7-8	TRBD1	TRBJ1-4	CASSLEVNYRGGEKLFF	TGTGCCAGCAGCTTAGAGGTGAACTACAGGGGGGGAGAAAAACTGTTTTTT
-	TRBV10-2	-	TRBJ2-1	CASSDLAMGNEQFF	TGCGCCAGCAGTGACCTAGCGATGGGGAATGAGCAGTTCTTC
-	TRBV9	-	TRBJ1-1	CASSVEGKDGNTEAFF	TGTGCCAGCAGCGTAGAGGGGAAGGACGGGAACACTGAAGCTTTCTTT
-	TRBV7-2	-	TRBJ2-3	CASSLAWGRGTDTQYF	TGTGCCAGCAGCTTAGCATGGGGCAGGGGCACAGATACGCAGTATTTT
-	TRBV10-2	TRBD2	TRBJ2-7	CASSEMASGGYEQYF	TGCGCCAGCAGTGAGATGGCTAGCGGGGGGTACGAGCAGTACTTC
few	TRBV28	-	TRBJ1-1	CASRGQLNTEAFF	TGTGCCAGCAGGGGACAATTGAACACTGAAGCTTTCTTT
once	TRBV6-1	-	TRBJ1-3	CASIREGNTIYF	TGTGCCAGCATTAGGGAGGGAAACACCATATATTTT
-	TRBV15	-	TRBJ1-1	CATSRDVGVNTEAFF	TGTGCCACCAGCAGAGATGTCGGGGTGAACACTGAAGCTTTCTTT
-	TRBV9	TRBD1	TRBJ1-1	CASSSRTGNTEAFF	TGTGCCAGCAGCTCCCGGACAGGGAACACTGAAGCTTTCTTT
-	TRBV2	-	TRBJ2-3	CASSASSAGWDTQYF	TGTGCCAGCAGTGCATCGTCGGCAGGTTGGGATACGCAGTATTTT
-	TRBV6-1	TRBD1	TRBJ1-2	CASSETQTGAGGYTF	TGTGCCAGCAGTGAAACGCAGACAGGGGCCGGGGGCTACACCTTC
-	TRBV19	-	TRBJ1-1	CASMTGARNTEAFF	TGTGCCAGTATGACGGGTGCGAGGAACACTGAAGCTTTCTTT
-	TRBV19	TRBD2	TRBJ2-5	CASSRSGGYQETQYF	TGTGCCAGTAGTCGCAGCGGGGGGTACCAAGAGACCCAGTACTTC
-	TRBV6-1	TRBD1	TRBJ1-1	CASSSDRANTEAFF	TGTGCCAGCAGTTCGGACAGGGCGAACACTGAAGCTTTCTTT
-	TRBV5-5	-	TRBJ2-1	CASSLETRAYNEQFF	TGTGCCAGCAGCTTGGAAACCAGGGCCTACAATGAGCAGTTCTTC
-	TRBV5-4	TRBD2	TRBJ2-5	CASSSGLAGGQETQYF	TGTGCCAGCAGCTCGGGACTAGCGGGGGGGCAGGAGACCCAGTACTTC
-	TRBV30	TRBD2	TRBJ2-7	CAWNRLAGEQYF	TGTGCCTGGAACCGACTAGCAGGGGAGCAGTACTTC
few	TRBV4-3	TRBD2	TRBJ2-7	CASSQDRGGRRGEQYF	TGCGCCAGCAGCCAAGACAGGGGCGGGAGGCGTGGGGAGCAGTACTTC
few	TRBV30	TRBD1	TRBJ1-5	CAWSQAGGQPQHF	TGTGCCTGGAGTCAGGCAGGGGGACAGCCCCAGCATTTT
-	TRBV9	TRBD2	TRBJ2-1	CASSERLAGSYNEQFF	TGTGCCAGCAGCGAACGACTAGCGGGGTCCTACAATGAGCAGTTCTTC
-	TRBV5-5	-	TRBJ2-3	CASSMRAIQGTDTQYF	TGTGCCAGCAGCATGCGGGCCATCCAGGGCACAGATACGCAGTATTTT
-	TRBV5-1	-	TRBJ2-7	CASSLARAHEQYF	TGCGCCAGCAGCTTGGCCAGGGCACACGAGCAGTACTTC
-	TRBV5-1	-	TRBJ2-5	CASTDTSGEETQYF	TGCGCCAGCACGGACACCTCGGGGGAAGAGACCCAGTACTTC
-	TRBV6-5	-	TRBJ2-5	CASSYSSGGRAETQYF	TGTGCCAGCAGTTACTCGAGTGGGGGCAGGGCGGAGACCCAGTACTTC
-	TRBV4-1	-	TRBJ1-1	CASSQDAGRLNTEAFF	TGCGCCAGCAGCCAAGATGCGGGCAGGCTGAACACTGAAGCTTTCTTT
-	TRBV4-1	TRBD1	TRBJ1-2	CASSHDGQGSGYTF	TGCGCCAGCAGCCATGACGGACAGGGCAGTGGCTACACCTTC
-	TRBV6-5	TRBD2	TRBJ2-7	CASSRAGVDFYEQYF	TGTGCCAGCAGTCGAGCGGGAGTAGACTTCTACGAGCAGTACTTC
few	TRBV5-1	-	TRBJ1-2	CASKETGLANYGYTF	TGCGCCAGCAAAGAGACAGGACTAGCTAACTATGGCTACACCTTC
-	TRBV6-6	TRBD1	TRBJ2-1	CASTASGTGGRDEQFF	TGTGCCAGCACCGCCTCCGGGACAGGGGGCCGCGATGAGCAGTTCTTC
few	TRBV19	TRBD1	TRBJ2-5	CASSKNPGQQETQYF	TGTGCCAGTAGTAAGAACCCGGGACAGCAAGAGACCCAGTACTTC
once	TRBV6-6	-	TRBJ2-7	CASSYSSTYEQYF	TGTGCCAGCAGTTACTCGTCCACCTACGAGCAGTACTTC
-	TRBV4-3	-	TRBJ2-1	CASSLYGGYNEQFF	TGCGCCAGCAGCCTCTACGGGGGCTACAATGAGCAGTTCTTC
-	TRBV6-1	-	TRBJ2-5	CASTWGRRAENGQYF	TGTGCCAGCACTTGGGGGAGGAGAGCGGAAAACGGGCAGTACTTC
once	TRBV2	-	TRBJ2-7	CASSVGGYRYEQYF	TGTGCCAGCAGTGTAGGGGGTTATAGGTACGAGCAGTACTTC
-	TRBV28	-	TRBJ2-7	CASLGRETVGPEQYF	TGTGCCAGCTTGGGTAGAGAGACGGTGGGCCCCGAGCAGTACTTC
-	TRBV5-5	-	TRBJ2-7	CASSLGGGVYEQYF	TGTGCCAGCAGCTTGGGCGGCGGAGTTTACGAGCAGTACTTC
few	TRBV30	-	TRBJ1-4	CAWSQREKLFF	TGTGCCTGGAGTCAGCGAGAAAAACTGTTTTTT
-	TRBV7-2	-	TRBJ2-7	CASSAQVYEQYF	TGTGCCAGCAGCGCACAGGTCTACGAGCAGTACTTC
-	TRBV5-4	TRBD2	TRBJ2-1	CASSPSQSGRALNEQFF	TGTGCCAGCAGCCCGTCCCAGAGCGGGAGGGCCCTCAATGAGCAGTTCTTC
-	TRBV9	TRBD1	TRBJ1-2	CASSVDGTGGPYGYTF	TGTGCCAGCAGCGTAGACGGGACAGGGGGCCCCTATGGCTACACCTTC
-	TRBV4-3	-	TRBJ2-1	CASSQFPGQYNEQFF	TGCGCCAGCAGCCAATTCCCGGGACAATACAATGAGCAGTTCTTC
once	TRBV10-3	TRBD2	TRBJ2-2	CAVSTSGNTGELFF	TGTGCCGTATCGACTAGCGGCAACACCGGGGAGCTGTTTTTT
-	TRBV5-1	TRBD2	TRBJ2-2	CASSNLAGGNTGELFF	TGCGCCAGCAGCAACTTAGCGGGAGGAAACACCGGGGAGCTGTTTTTT
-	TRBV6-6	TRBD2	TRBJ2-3	CAVSSPSGYTDTQYF	TGTGCTGTAAGCAGCCCTAGCGGGTACACAGATACGCAGTATTTT
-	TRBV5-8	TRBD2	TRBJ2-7	CASSSPSGISAPLDYEQYF	TGTGCCAGCAGCTCCCCTAGCGGGATTTCGGCCCCCTTGGATTACGAGCAGTACTTC
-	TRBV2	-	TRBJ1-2	CASSERVKTVTIYGYTF	TGTGCCAGCAGTGAAAGGGTCAAGACAGTCACCATCTATGGCTACACCTTC
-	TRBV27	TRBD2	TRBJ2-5	CASSPRDGRETQYF	TGTGCCAGCTCCCCCCGGGACGGGAGGGAGACCCAGTACTTC